This TCR beta chain was found in a study of T cell clonality in common variable immunodeficiency. The table lists this clone with many counts. Antigen specificity is unknown. Coverage ceases 3 residues before the CDR3 finishes, and the germline J gene fills in the end. CVID meant reduced serum IgG, IgA and/or IgM plus specific antibody deficiency. Replacement immunoglobulin had been given to every CVID subject for at least one year. CVID subjects were neither ill nor on immunomodulatory or immunosuppressive medication at sampling. CDR1 and CDR2 from the germline V gene are SGHVS and FQNEAQ. This CDR3 region has 16 residues. Trimming cost V 1 base and J 4 bases, with 13 bases left between them. TCRdb keeps only in-frame clones here, not all; method: immunoSEQ multiplex PCR. The sample shows fewer than 30,000 clones, none of them appearing just once. Study-wide results and limits: Repertoire-complication correlations in CVID were limited by patient heterogeneity. In common variable immunodeficiency, TCR beta chains reportedly carried fewer deletions and N-nucleotide insertions.

The TCR comes from a human donor with common variable immunodeficiency. Sequenced: peripheral blood mononuclear cells. The chain has TRBV7-8 and TRBJ1-4; D is possibly TRBD1 (6 bases). The CDR3 protein is CASSLGGLSLNEKLFF. The CDR3 DNA, read in part, is TGTGCCAGCAGCTTAGGGGGGCTCTCCCTTAATGAAAAA.